The TCR beta chain described here comes from a study of T cell repertoires in cytomegalovirus infection. Trimming shortened V by 4 bases and J by 0 bases, and 9 bases separated the two germline ends. The CDR3 spans 14 residues. Per germline, CDR1 SGHRS and CDR2 YFSETQ. From the reads, TCRdb called clonotypes with MiXCR, one entry per CDR3 protein. The table records more than 150,000 distinct CDR3 sequences, 28% of them present only once. The sequencing sample was made of PBMCs. This rearrangement joins TRBV5-1 to TRBJ2-3, with no clear D. The origin of this receptor is a human donor in good health (CMV status not recorded). Some clones in this sample may be carry-over from other donors' samples. The DNA for the CDR3 is TGCGCCAGCAGCCCGTCGACTAGCACAGATACGCAGTATTTT. It translates to CASSPSTSTDTQYF.